The rows below give T cell receptor beta chains drawn from one sample of a study of T-cell reconstitution after alpha-beta-depleted transplantation in children. TCRdb ran MiXCR on the PCR reads and lists one entry per CDR3 protein. This sample has about 170,000 distinct CDR3 sequences; approximately 12% occur once, and the top ten carry approximately 13%. The sample here was PBMCs, taken before TCRalphabeta/CD19-depleted stem cell transplant. The receptors shown here come from a boy aged 2-15 years with acute myeloid leukemia, due to receive a stem cell transplant. Both conserved end residues are part of each CDR3. Each record gives: V gene, CDR3 protein.

>TRBV4-2
CASSPGSGMNTEAFF
>TRBV29-1
CSVDSGGWGSPYF
>TRBV12-3/TRBV12-4
CASSRGHSTDTQYF
>TRBV6-5
CASRRDPAGYNEQFF
>TRBV10-3
CAISGRLAGVNNEQFF
>TRBV5-1
CASSLGLWAGLQERTEAFF
>TRBV7-9
CASSGGQATNEKLFF
>TRBV7-9
CASSLDRQATNEKLFF
>TRBV29-1
CSVWDRGYSGYTF
>TRBV28
CASSDSDGYTF
>TRBV18
CASSPSPLKETQYF
>TRBV10-3
CAISGEMGQPQHF
>TRBV30
CAWMRQGAYEQYF
>TRBV24-1
CATSDQSEQFF
>TRBV5-4
CASSLFPHTDTQYF
>TRBV29-1
CSVKGVLSYNEQFF
>TRBV29-1
CSVTRQGGDYGYTF
>TRBV7-9
CASSLDRAAETQYF
>TRBV9
CASSGQTGASGELFF
>TRBV10-3
CAISEWASGSSGEQYF
>TRBV4-2
CASSQAEQSNQPQHF
>TRBV5-1
CASSRDGDNSPLHF
>TRBV7-6
CASSPGTGRRDEQFF
>TRBV4-1
CASSQSGGREALAKNIQYF
>TRBV21-1
CASSKVNLGTGTRPNEQFF
>TRBV7-8
CASSSRTSTGELFF
>TRBV4-1
CASSQAVTVEAFF
>TRBV18
CASSNVPNTGDLFF
>TRBV25-1
CASSEFGPTGEQYF
>TRBV20-1
CSAKGGETNQPQHF
>TRBV15
CATRSRGHYEQYF
>TRBV6-5
CASSYGRQGYNSPLHF
>TRBV2
CASSSDRRGEKLFF
>TRBV5-1
CASTWDTQSSYEQYF
>TRBV27
CASRPGELFF
>TRBV19
CASSKYNSPLHF
>TRBV7-9
CASSWGSTQYF
>TRBV3-1
CASSQAGGEGGRIF
>TRBV5-1
CASSPTVIGSGNEQFF
>TRBV5-5
CASSLNSGIRQPQHF
>TRBV2
CASTLSAEQFF
>TRBV12-3/TRBV12-4
CASKVGGQQFF